This paragraph covers one TCR beta chain sequence. The data derive from a study of blood T cell repertoires in COVID-19. At the level of the study: Some COVID-19 samples were acute and others convalescent; all came from the United States, Italy and Spain. Sources were T cells, B-cell-depleted T cells, or PBMCs; the material itself was cDNA or gDNA.

V lost 6 bases and J lost 3, with 11 bases in between. The CDR3 loop spans 13 amino acids. Germline V gene lookup returns CDR1 MDHEN and CDR2 SYDVKM. Source study methods: Estimation of nucleated cell counts was performed using reference gene primer amplification. Produced via immunoSEQ multiplex PCR; TCRdb's table is partial and in-frame only. The V and J calls and the clone size are those of that table, but D and trimming were determined from the DNA. The top ten hold around 5.6% of the sample, which has approximately 130,000 clones, around four fifths seen once. The chain joins TRBV28 to TRBJ1-1, with D tentatively TRBD1 (6 bases). This TCR was recovered from a man aged 80 or over with active or convalescent COVID-19. Material: peripheral blood. The CDR3 region is CASSRGWDTEAFF. In nucleotides, the CDR3 is TGTGCCAGCAGCAGGGGTTGGGACACTGAAGCTTTCTTT.